This TCR beta chain was recorded in a study of beta chain features in type 1 diabetes (dated by TCRdb to the late 2010s). At the level of the whole study: Mean age, gender distribution, total cell number and subset yield did not differ between patients and healthy donors. The study compared TCRB repertoires of sorted circulating CD4+ T cell subsets between recently diagnosed type 1 diabetes patients and matched healthy donors. Regulatory and stem cell-like memory subsets were obtained from only 8 patients and roughly 8 healthy donors, while naive and central memory subsets were obtained from all 30 or so donors. A total of approximately 100 million sorted cells were examined across all samples, and the number of cells per subset was strongly correlated with RNA yield.

Findings and caveats that apply to the study as a whole: Because cDNA was sequenced instead of genomic DNA, highly expressing activated cells could be over-represented, though the groups showed no difference in activation or CD3 levels. At VDJ recombination sites, type 1 diabetes patients had fewer insertions and more deleted nucleotides, which implies abnormalities in thymic rearrangement. PCR might favor shorter templates, but patient and control samples were amplified and corrected together, so any skew would affect both groups equally. Because the HLA sub-analyses included only small numbers of individuals, any influence of HLA type on TCRB rearrangement was left unresolved. A moderate but significant shortening of TCRB CDR3 length was observed in type 1 diabetes patients in all four CD4+ subsets. Naive, central memory and regulatory TCRB repertoires appeared to be more alike among patients than among healthy donors.

The entire amount of isolated RNA was reverse transcribed using the High Capacity cDNA Reverse Transcription Kit, so the sequenced TCRB transcripts were expressed ones. Deep immunoSEQ sequencing was performed on naive, central memory and regulatory T cell samples, with an average of around 3.4 million total reads per sample. Sorted cells were lysed in RLT buffer, and RNA was extracted using DNase-treated RNeasy Micro or Mini kits according to cell number. Each cell subset was processed separately to prevent cross-contamination, with patient and healthy donor samples processed together. TCRB sequences were amplified from cDNA with the immunoSEQ multiplex PCR, producing 87-bp fragments spanning the CDR3 region. Sequencing of the amplicons was done on the Illumina HiSeq platform. Turning to the authors' computational methods: PCR bias was corrected computationally using synthetic template baselines, and reads within Hamming distance 2 were collapsed, with unmergeable singletons discarded. Reads were aligned to IMGT to assign V, D and J genes, CDR3 length, and insertions or deletions at six rearrangement sites. Within each subset, clonotype counts were normalized to sorted cell number, and only after that were true diversity and Gini coefficients computed with the tcR R package. The overlap coefficient, calculated on TCRB nucleotide sequences, was used to quantify repertoire sharing. As a proxy for the pre-selection repertoire, out-of-frame TCRB sequences from naive cells were analyzed. Entries here come from immuneACCESS through TCRdb and include only in-frame sequences with V and J called. Some clones fail to appear in such tables; in the studies checked, an unresolved V gene covers under half of the shortfall, and the cause of the remainder is unknown. The V and J calls and clone size were taken over from that table, and D and trimming were inferred from the DNA. Recorded for this sample are under 450,000 clones; approximately 15% of them occurred a single time. The top ten constitute roughly 0.036% of the sample.

This clone showed up just a few times. The antigen this receptor binds is unknown. There are no base qualities to consult, and no much larger clone falls within one base. Each donor gave one peripheral blood draw, around 100 mL on average, collected into heparinised tubes. Using a panel that included CD45RO, CCR7, CD25, CD127, CD95 and CD27, naive, central memory, regulatory and stem cell-like memory CD4+ T cells were sorted on a BD FACSAria II. Purity was above 95% for every sorted population. PBMCs were separated immediately by Lymphoprep density gradient centrifugation and were stained directly, without being cultured. So that batch effects would be minimized, each experiment stained and sorted samples in pairs, pairing one healthy donor with one patient. Including the terminal cysteine and phenylalanine, the CDR3 comprises 14 residues. The retained sequence is limited to the CDR3, 42 bases, with the frame set at the first base. Per the germline V gene, SGDLS is the CDR1 and YYNGEE is the CDR2. V and J are truncated by 4 bases and 4 bases respectively, leaving an intervening sequence of 13 bases.

The rearrangement joined TRBV9 to TRBJ2-3; a tentative D match to TRBD1 spans 6 bases. The source of this sequence is a man aged 25-45 years in good health. Sequenced: naive CD4+ T cells from blood. Explained via the paper, the cell subset or site label denotes: true naive CD4+ T cells. The CDR3 has the sequence CASSLTGMADTQYF. The nucleotides read TGTGCCAGCAGCTTGACAGGAATGGCAGATACGCAGTATTTT.